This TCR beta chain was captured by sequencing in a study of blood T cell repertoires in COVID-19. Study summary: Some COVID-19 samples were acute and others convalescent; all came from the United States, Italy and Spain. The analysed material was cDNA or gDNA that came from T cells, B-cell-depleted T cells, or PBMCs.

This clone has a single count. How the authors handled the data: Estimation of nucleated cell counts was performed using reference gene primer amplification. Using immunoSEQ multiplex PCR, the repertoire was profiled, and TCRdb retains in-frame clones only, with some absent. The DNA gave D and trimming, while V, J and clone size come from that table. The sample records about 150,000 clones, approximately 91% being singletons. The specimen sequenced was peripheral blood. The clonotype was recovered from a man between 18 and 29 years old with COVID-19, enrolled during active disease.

CDR3 loop: CASRTVESNQPQHF. The CDR3 nucleotides are TGTGCCAGTAGGACAGTTGAAAGCAATCAGCCCCAGCATTTT. The V gene is TRBV6-5, the J gene TRBJ1-5; D is perhaps TRBD1 (6 bases). The germline V and J ends were trimmed by 9 bases and 1 base, with 13 bases remaining between them. There are 14 residues in the CDR3. The V gene's germline CDR1 is MNHEY and CDR2 SVGAGI.